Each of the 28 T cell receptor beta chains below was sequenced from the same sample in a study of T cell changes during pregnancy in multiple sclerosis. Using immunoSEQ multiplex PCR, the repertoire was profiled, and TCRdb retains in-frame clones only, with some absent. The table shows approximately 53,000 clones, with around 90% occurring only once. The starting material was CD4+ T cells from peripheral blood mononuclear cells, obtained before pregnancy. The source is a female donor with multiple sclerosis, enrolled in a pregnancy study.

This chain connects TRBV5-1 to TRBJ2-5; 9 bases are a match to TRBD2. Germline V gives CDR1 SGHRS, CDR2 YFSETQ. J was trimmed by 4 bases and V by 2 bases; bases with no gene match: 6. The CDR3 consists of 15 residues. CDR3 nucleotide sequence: TGCGCCAGCAGCTTTCTGACTAGCGGATTAGAGACCCAGTACTTC. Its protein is CASSFLTSGLETQYF.

As DNA, the CDR3 is TGTGCCAGCAGCTTAGGACTAGCGGGAGGGGACTACGAGCAGTACTTC. It specifies CASSLGLAGGDYEQYF. The chain couples TRBV7-2 to TRBJ2-7, with 14 bases aligning to TRBD2. Germline loops: CDR1 SGHTA, CDR2 FQGNSA. After removal of 1 base from V and 3 bases from J, the junction contained 2 bases not matched to a gene. The CDR3 is made up of 16 amino acids.

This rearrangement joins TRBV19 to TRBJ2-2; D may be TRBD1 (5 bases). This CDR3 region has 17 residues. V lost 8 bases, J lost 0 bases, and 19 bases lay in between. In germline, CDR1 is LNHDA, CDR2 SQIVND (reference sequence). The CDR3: CASLKRTGQANTGELFF. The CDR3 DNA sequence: TGTGCCAGTTTAAAGAGAACCGGACAAGCGAACACCGGGGAGCTGTTTTTT. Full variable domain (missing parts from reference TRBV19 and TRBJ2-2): DGGITQSPKYLFRKEGQNVTLSCEQNLNHDAMYWYRQDPGQGLRLIYYSQIVNDFQKGDIAEGYSVSREKKESFPLTVTSAQKNPTAFYLCASLKRTGQANTGELFFGEGSRLTVL.

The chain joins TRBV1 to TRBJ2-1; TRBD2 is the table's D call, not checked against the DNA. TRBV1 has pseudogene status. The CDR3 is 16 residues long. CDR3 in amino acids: CTSSPSRLAENNEQFF. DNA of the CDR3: TGCACCAGCAGCCCGAGCAGACTAGCGGAAAACAATGAGCAGTTCTTC.

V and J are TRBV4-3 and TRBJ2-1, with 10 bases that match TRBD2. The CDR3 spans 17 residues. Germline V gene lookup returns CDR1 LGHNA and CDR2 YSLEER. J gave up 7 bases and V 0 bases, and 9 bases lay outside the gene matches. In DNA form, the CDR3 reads TGCGCCAGCAGCCAAGAGAGACTAACTAGCGGGAAGAATGAGCAGTTCTTC. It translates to CASSQERLTSGKNEQFF.

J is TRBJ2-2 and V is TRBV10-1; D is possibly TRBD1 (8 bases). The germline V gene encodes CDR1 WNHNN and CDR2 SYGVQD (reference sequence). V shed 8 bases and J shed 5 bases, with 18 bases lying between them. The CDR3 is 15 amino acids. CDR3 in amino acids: CASGKGQGGTGELFF. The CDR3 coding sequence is TGCGCCAGCGGCAAAGGACAGGGAGGGACCGGGGAGCTGTTTTTT.

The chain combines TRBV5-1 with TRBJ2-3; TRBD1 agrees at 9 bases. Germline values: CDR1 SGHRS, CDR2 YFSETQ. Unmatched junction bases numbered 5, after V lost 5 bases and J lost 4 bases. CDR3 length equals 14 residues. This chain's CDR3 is CASRRGQGSDTQYF. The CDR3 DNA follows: TGCGCCAGCAGACGAGGACAGGGGTCAGATACGCAGTATTTT.

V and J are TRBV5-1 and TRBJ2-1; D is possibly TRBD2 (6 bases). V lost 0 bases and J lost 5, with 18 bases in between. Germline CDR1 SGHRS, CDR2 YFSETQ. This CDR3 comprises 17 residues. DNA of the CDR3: TGCGCCAGCAGCTTGGTGGGAGGACCCCCAATGAACAATGAGCAGTTCTTC. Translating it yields CASSLVGGPPMNNEQFF.

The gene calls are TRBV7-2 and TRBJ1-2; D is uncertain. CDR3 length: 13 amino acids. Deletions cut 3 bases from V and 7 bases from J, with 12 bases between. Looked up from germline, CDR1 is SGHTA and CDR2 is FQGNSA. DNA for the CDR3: TGTGCCAGCAGCTTGAGGCAGGAGGGTGGCTACACCTTC. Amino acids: CASSLRQEGGYTF.

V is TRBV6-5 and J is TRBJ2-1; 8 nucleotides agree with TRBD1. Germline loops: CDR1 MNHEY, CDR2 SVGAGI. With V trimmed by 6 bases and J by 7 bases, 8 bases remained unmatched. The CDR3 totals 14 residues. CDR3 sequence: CASSRVGQGNEQFF. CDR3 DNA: TGTGCCAGCAGCCGGGTTGGACAGGGTAATGAGCAGTTCTTC.

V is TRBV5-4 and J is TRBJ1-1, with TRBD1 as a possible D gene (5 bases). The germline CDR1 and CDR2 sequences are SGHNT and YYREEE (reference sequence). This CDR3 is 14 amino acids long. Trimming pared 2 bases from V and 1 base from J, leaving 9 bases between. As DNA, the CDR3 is TGTGCCAGCAGCTTATCCAGGGAGAACACTGAAGCTTTCTTT. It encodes CASSLSRENTEAFF.

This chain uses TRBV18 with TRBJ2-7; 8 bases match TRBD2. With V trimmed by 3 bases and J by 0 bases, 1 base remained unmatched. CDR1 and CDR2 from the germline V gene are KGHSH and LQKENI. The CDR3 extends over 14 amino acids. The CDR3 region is CASSPRGGSYEQYF. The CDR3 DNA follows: TGTGCCAGCTCACCTCGGGGGGGCTCCTACGAGCAGTACTTC. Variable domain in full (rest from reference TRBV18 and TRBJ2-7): NAGVMQNPRHLVRRRGQEARLRCSPMKGHSHVYWYRQLPEEGLKFMVYLQKENIIDESGMPKERFSAEFPKEGPSILRIQQVVRGDSAAYFCASSPRGGSYEQYFGPGTRLTVT.

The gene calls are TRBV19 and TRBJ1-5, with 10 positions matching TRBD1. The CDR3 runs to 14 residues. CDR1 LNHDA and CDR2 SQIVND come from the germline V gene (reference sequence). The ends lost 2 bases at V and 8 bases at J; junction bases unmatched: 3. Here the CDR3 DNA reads TGTGCCAGTAGTATAAGGGACAGGGGCAAGCCCCAGCATTTT. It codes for CASSIRDRGKPQHF.

The CDR3 DNA reads TGCAGTGCTAGAGCTCATGAGCAGTTCTTC. Its protein product is CSARAHEQFF. The V gene is TRBV20-1, the J gene TRBJ2-1; D is undetermined. The CDR3 has 10 residues. Germline V gene data show CDR1 as DFQATT and CDR2 as SNEGSKA (reference sequence). V lost 1 base and J lost 8, with 3 bases in between.

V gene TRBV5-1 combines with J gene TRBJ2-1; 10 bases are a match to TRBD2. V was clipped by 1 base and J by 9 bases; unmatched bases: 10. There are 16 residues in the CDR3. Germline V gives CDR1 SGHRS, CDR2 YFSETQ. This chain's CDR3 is CASSLFPSGSLSEQFF. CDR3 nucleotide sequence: TGCGCCAGCAGCTTGTTTCCTAGCGGGAGTCTAAGTGAGCAGTTCTTC.

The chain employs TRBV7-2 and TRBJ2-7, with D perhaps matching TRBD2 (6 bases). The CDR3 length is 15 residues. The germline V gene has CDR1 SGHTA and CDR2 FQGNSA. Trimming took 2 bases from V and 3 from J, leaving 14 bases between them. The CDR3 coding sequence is TGTGCCAGCAGCTTACTCGGGACTGTGCTCTACGAGCAGTACTTC. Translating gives CASSLLGTVLYEQYF.

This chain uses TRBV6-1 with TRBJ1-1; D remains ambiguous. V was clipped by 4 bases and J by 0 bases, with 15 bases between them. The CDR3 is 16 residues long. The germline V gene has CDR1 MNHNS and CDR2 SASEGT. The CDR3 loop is CASSAGRAHMNTEAFF. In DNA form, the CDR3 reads TGTGCCAGCAGTGCTGGGAGAGCGCACATGAACACTGAAGCTTTCTTT.

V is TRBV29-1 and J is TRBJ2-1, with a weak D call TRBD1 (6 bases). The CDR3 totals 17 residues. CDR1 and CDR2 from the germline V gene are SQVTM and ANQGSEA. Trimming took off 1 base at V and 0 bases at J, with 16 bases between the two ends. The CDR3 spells CSVEGGRGTTSYNEQFF. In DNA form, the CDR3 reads TGCAGCGTTGAAGGTGGTAGGGGGACAACCTCCTACAATGAGCAGTTCTTC.

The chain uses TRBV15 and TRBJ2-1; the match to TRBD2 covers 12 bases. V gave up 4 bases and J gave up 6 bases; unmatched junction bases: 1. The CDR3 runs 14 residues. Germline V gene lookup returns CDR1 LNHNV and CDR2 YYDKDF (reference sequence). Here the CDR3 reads CATSKTSGSNEQFF. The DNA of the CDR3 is TGTGCCACCAGCAAGACTAGCGGGAGCAATGAGCAGTTCTTC. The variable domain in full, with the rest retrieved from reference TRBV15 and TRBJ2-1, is DAMVIQNPRYQVTQFGKPVTLSCSQTLNHNVMYWYQQKSSQAPKLLFHYYDKDFNNEADTPDNFQSRRPNTSFCFLDIRSPGLGDTAMYLCATSKTSGSNEQFFGPGTRLTVL.

The CDR3 coding sequence is TGTGCCAGCAGTCCCACTTTTCTAGCGGGAGGACCCATGGGGGAGCTGTTTTTT. This codes for CASSPTFLAGGPMGELFF. The chain uses TRBV27 and TRBJ2-2; 11 bases map to TRBD2. CDR1 is MNHEY and CDR2 is SMNVEV in the germline V gene (reference sequence). V lost 5 bases and J lost 8; bases outside the gene matches: 16. This CDR3 spans 18 amino acids.

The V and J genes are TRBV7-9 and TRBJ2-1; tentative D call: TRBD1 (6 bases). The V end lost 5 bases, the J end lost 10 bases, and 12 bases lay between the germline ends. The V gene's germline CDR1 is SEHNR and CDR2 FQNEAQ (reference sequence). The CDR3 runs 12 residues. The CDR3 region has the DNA TGTGCCAGCAGCCCTACAGGGAAGGAGCAGTTCTTC. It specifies CASSPTGKEQFF.

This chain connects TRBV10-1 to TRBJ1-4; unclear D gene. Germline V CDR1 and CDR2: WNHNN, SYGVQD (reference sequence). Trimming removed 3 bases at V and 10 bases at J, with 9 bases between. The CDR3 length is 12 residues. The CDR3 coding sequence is TGCGCCAGCAGTGAATCGGTAGCAAAACTGTTTTTT. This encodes CASSESVAKLFF.

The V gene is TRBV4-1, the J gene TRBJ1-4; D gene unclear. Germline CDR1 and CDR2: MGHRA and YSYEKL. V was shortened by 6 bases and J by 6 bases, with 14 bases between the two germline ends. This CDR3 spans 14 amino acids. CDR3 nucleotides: TGCGCCAGCAGTCGGACTGAGGGCGATGAAAAACTGTTTTTT. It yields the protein CASSRTEGDEKLFF.

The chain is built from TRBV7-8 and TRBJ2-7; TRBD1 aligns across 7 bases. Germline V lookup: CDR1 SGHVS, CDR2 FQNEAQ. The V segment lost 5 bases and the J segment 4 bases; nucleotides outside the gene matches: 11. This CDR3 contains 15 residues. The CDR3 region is CASSADRWIGYEQYF. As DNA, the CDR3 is TGTGCCAGCAGCGCGGACAGGTGGATCGGATACGAGCAGTACTTC.

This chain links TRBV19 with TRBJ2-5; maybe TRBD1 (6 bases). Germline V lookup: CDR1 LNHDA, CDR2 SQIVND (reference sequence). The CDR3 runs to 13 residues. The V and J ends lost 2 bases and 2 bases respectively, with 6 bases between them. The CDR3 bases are TGTGCCAGTAGTATAAGGGGGCAAGAGACCCAGTACTTC. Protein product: CASSIRGQETQYF. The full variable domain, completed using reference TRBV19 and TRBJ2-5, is DGGITQSPKYLFRKEGQNVTLSCEQNLNHDAMYWYRQDPGQGLRLIYYSQIVNDFQKGDIAEGYSVSREKKESFPLTVTSAQKNPTAFYLCASSIRGQETQYFGPGTRLLVL.

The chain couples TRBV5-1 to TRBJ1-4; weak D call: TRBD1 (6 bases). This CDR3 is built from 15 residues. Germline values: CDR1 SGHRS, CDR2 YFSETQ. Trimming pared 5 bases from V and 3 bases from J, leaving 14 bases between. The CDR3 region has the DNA TGCGCCAGCAGGGGATGGACAGTACCTAATGAAAAACTGTTTTTT. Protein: CASRGWTVPNEKLFF.

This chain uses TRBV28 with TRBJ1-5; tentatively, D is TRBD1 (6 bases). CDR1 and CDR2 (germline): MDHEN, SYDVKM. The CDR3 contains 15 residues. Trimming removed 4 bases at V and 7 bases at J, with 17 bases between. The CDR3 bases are TGTGCCAGCAGTTGGGGACAAGGGATAGGGCAGCCCCAGCATTTT. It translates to CASSWGQGIGQPQHF.

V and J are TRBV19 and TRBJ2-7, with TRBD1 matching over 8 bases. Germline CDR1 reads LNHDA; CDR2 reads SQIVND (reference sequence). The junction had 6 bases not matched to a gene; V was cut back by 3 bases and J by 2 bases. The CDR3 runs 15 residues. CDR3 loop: CASSIGTGFPYEQYF. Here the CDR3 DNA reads TGTGCCAGTAGTATCGGGACAGGATTCCCCTACGAGCAGTACTTC.